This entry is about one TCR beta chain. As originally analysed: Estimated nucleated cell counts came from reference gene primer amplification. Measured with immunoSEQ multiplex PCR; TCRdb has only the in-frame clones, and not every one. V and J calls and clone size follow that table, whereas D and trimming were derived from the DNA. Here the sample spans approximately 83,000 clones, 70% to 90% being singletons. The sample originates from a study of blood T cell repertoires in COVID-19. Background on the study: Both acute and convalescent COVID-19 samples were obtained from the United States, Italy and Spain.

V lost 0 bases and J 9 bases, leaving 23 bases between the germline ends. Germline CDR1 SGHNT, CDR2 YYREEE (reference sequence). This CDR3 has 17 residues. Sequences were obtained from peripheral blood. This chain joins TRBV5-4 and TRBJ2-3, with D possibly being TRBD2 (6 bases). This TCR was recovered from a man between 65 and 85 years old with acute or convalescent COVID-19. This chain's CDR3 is CASSLVSREGYTGTQYF. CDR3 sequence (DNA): TGTGCCAGCAGCTTGGTGTCGCGGGAAGGATACACTGGCACGCAGTATTTT.